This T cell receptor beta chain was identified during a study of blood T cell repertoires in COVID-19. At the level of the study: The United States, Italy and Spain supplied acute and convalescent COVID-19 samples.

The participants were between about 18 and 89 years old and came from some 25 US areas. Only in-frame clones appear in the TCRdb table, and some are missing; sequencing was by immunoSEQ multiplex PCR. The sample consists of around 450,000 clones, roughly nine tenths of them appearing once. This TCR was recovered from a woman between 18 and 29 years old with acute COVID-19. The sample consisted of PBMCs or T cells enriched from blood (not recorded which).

CDR3 sequence (DNA): TGCGCCAGCAGCCAAGAAATACGGGGGTTGGAAGGAAACACCATATATTTT. It specifies CASSQEIRGLEGNTIYF. The chain joins TRBV4-3 to TRBJ1-3; a weak D match, TRBD1 (5 bases). The CDR3 sequence is 17 residues long. In germline, CDR1 is LGHNA, CDR2 YSLEER. Deletions cut 0 bases from V and 4 bases from J, with 16 bases between.